This T cell receptor beta chain stems from a study of blood T cells in healthy people across ages. The wider study: Per every two T cells, about one barcoded beta molecule was captured by template switching. The study's findings and limits: No conclusive comparison of naive versus antigen-experienced cells was possible with unsorted PBMCs.

The use of a sample-barcoded 5' primer and a J-beta primer mix characterized a second PCR of roughly 6 to 11 cycles. A single record per CDR3 protein comes from TCRdb applying MiXCR to the 5' RACE reads. The repertoire holds 450,000 to 700,000 distinct CDR3 sequences, roughly a quarter seen once, with roughly 18% in the top ten. This clonotype appeared a few times. What it binds is unknown. This CDR3 has 17 amino acids. V is TRBV12-1 and J is TRBJ2-5; the D call TRBD1 from the table was never checked on the DNA. TRBV12-1 is a pseudogene. The source material was blood. This TCR was recovered from a woman aged 70-85 years in good health. The DNA of the CDR3 is TGTGCCAGCAGCTGTATACCCCCCGGGACGGAACAAGAGACCCAGTACTTC. Amino acid sequence: CASSCIPPGTEQETQYF.